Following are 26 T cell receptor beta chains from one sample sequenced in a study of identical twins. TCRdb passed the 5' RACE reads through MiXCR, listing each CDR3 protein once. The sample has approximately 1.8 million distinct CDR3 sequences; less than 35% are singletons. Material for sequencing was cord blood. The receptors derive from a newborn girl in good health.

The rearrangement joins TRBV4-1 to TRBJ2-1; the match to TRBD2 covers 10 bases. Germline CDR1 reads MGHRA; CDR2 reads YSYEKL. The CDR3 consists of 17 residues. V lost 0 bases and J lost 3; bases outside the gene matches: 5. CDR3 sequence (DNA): TGCGCCAGCAGCCAAGACGATCTAGCGGGGGACTACAATGAGCAGTTCTTC. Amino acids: CASSQDDLAGDYNEQFF.

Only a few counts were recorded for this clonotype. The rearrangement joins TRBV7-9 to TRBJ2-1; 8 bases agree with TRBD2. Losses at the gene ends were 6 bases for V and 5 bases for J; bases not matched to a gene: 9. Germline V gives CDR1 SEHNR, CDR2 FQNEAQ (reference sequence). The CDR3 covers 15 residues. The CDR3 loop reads CASRPYGGGHNEQFF. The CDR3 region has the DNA TGTGCCAGCAGACCTTACGGGGGGGGACACAATGAGCAGTTCTTC.

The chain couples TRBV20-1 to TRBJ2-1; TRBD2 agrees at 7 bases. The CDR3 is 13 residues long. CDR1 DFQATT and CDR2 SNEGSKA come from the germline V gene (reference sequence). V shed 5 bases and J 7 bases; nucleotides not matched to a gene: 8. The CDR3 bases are TGCAGTGCTTGGAGGCGGGAGTCAAATGAGCAGTTCTTC. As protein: CSAWRRESNEQFF.

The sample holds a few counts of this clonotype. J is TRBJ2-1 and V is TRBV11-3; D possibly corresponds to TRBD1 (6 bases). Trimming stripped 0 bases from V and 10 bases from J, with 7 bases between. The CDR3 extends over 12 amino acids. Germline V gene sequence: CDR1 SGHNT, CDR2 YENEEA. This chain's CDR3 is CASSLEGTEQFF. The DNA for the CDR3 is TGTGCCAGCAGCTTAGAGGGGACAGAGCAGTTCTTC.

The CDR3 loop is CSASPVYTDTQYF. CDR3 nucleotide sequence: TGCAGTGCTAGCCCCGTTTACACAGATACGCAGTATTTT. This chain uses TRBV20-1 with TRBJ2-3; the D is unclear. The CDR3 loop spans 13 amino acids. Per germline, CDR1 DFQATT and CDR2 SNEGSKA (reference sequence). Trimming stripped 3 bases from V and 2 bases from J, with 9 bases between.

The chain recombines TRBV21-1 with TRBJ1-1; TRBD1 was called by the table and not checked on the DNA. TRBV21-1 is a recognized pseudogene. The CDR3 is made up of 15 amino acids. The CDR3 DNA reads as TGTGCCAGCAGCACCTACAGGGCTGGGAACACTGAAGCTTTCTTT. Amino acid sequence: CASSTYRAGNTEAFF.

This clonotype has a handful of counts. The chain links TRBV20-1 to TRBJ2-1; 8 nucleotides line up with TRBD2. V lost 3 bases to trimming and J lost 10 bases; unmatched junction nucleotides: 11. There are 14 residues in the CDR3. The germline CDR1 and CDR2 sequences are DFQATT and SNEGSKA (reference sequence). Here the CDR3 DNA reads TGCAGTGCTAGGGCTGGGAGCGGGAGTAAAGAGCAGTTCTTC. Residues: CSARAGSGSKEQFF.

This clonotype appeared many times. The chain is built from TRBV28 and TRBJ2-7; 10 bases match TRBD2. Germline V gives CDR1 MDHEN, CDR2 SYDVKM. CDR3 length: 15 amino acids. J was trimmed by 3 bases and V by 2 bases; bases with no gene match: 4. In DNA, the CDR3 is TGTGCCAGCAGTTTACTGGGACTAGCGTACTACGAGCAGTACTTC. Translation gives CASSLLGLAYYEQYF.

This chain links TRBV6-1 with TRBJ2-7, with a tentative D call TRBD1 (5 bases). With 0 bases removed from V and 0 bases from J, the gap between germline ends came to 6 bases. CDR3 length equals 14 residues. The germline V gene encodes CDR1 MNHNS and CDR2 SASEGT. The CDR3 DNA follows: TGTGCCAGCAGTGAAGCGGGGCCCTCCTACGAGCAGTACTTC. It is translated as CASSEAGPSYEQYF.

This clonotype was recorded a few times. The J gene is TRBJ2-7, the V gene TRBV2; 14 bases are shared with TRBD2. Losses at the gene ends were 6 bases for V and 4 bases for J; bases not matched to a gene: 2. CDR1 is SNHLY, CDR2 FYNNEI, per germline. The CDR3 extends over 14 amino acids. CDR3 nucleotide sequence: TGTGCCAGCAGGGGGACTAGCGGGGGTTACGAGCAGTACTTC. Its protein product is CASRGTSGGYEQYF. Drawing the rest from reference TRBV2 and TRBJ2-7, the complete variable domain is EPEVTQTPSHQVTQMGQEVILRCVPISNHLYFYWYRQILGQKVEFLVSFYNNEISEKSEIFDDQFSVERPDGSNFTLKIRSTKLEDSAMYFCASRGTSGGYEQYFGPGTRLTVT.

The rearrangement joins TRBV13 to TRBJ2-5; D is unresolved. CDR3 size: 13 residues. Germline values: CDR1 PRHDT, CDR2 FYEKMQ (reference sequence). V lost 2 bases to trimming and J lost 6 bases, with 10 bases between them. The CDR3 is CASSLSEAKTQYF. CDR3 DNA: TGTGCCAGCAGCTTATCAGAAGCGAAGACCCAGTACTTC.

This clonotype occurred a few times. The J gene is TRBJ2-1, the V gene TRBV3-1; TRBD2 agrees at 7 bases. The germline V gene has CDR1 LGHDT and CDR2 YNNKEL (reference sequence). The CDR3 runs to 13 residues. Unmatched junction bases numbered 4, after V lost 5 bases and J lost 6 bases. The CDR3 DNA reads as TGTGCCAGCAGCTTGGGACTACCCAATGAGCAGTTCTTC. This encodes CASSLGLPNEQFF.

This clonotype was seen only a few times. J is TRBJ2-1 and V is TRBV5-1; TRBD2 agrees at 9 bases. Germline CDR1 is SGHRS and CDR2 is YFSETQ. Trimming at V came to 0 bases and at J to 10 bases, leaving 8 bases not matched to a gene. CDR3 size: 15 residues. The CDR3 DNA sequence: TGCGCCAGCAGCTTGGAGGTAGCGGGAGCTCGGGAGCAGTTCTTC. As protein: CASSLEVAGAREQFF.

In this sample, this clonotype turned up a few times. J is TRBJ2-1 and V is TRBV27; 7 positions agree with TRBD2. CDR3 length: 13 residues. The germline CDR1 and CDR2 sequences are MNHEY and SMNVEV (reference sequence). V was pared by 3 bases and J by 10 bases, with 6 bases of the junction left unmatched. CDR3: CASSFRYSGEQFF. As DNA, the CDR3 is TGTGCCAGCAGTTTCCGCTATAGCGGGGAGCAGTTCTTC.

DNA for the CDR3: TGTGCCAGCAGCGTAGACTCCTCCGGAGGGAGGGAGACCCAGTACTTC. As protein: CASSVDSSGGRETQYF. The chain employs TRBV9 and TRBJ2-5, with a weak D call TRBD2 (6 bases). Per the germline V gene, CDR1 is SGDLS and CDR2 is YYNGEE. The germline V and J ends were trimmed by 0 bases and 5 bases, with 17 bases remaining between them. The CDR3 sequence is 16 residues long.

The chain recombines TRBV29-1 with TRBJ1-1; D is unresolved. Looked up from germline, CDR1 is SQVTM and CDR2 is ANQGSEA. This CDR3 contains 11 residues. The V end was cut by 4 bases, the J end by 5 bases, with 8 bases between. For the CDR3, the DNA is TGCAGCGTTGGACACATAACTGAAGCTTTCTTT. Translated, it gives CSVGHITEAFF.

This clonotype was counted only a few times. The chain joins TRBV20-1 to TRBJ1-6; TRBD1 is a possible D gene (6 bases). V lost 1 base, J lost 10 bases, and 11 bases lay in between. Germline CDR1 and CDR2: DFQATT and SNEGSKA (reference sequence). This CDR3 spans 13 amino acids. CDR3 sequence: CSARAGGGSPLHF. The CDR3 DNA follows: TGCAGTGCTAGAGCGGGGGGCGGCTCACCCCTCCACTTT.

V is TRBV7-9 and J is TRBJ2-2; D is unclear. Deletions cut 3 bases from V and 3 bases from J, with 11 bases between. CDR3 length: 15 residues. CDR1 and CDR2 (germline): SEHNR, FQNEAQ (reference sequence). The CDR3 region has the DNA TGTGCCAGCAGCTTTTTTCGGGCGGACACCGGGGAGCTGTTTTTT. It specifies CASSFFRADTGELFF.

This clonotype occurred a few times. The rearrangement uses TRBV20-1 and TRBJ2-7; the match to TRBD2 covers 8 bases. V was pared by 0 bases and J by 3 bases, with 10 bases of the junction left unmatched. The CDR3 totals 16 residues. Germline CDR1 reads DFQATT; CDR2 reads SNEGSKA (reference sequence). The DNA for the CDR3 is TGCAGTGCTAGAGATCCTAGGCTAGCGGGCTTCTACGAGCAGTACTTC. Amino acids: CSARDPRLAGFYEQYF.

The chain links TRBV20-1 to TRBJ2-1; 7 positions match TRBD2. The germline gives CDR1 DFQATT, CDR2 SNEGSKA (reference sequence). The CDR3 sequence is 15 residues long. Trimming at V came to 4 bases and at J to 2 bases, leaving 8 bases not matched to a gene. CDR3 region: CSATRGLAAYNEQFF. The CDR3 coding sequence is TGCAGTGCTACCCGCGGGCTAGCGGCCTACAATGAGCAGTTCTTC.

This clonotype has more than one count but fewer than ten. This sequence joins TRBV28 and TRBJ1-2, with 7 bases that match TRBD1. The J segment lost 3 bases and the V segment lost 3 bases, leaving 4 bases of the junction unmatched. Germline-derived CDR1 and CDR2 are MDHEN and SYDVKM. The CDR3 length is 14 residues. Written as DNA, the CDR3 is TGTGCCAGCAGTTTCGGGACAGAGTACTATGGCTACACCTTC. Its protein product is CASSFGTEYYGYTF.

CDR3 residues: CSARGHPDSPLHF. The CDR3 DNA reads as TGCAGTGCCAGGGGCCACCCGGATTCACCCCTCCACTTT. V and J are TRBV20-1 and TRBJ1-6; D possibly corresponds to TRBD1 (6 bases). The germline CDR1 and CDR2 sequences are DFQATT and SNEGSKA (reference sequence). Trimming took off 6 bases at V and 8 bases at J, with 14 bases between the two ends. The CDR3 sequence is 13 residues long.

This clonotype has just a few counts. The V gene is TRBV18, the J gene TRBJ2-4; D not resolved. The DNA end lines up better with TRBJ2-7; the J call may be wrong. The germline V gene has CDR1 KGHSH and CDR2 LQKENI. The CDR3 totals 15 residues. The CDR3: CASSPRLIISYEQYF. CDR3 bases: TGTGCCAGCTCACCTAGACTCATCATAAGTTACGAGCAGTACTTC.

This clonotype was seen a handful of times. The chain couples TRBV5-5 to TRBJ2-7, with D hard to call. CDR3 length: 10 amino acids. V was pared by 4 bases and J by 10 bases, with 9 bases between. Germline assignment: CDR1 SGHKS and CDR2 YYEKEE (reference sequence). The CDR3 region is CASSLLRQYF. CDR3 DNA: TGTGCCAGCAGCCTTCTACGCCAGTACTTC.

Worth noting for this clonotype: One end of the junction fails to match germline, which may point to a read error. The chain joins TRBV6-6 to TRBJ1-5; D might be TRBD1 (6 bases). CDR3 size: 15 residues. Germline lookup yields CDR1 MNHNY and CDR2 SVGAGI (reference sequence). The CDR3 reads CAGRPQGTSNQPQHF. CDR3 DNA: TGTGCCGGCAGGCCACAGGGTACCAGCAATCAGCCCCAGCATTTT.

CDR3 bases: TGTGCCAGCAGCTTACCACGAGGACAGGAGGGTATCGAGCAGTACTTC. It specifies CASSLPRGQEGIEQYF. The chain is built from TRBV7-9 and TRBJ2-7, with D tentatively TRBD1 (7 bases). CDR1 is SEHNR, CDR2 FQNEAQ, per germline (reference sequence). The CDR3 contains 16 residues. V lost 2 bases to trimming and J lost 6 bases, with 20 bases between them.